A single sample gave rise to the 18 T cell receptor beta chains below, sequenced in a study of human T cells and chemical hapten exposure. Time point reported: pre-sensitization, week 0. The sample's treatment: therapeutic diphenylcyclopropenone sensitization with weekly scalp DPC. TCRdb reanalysed the RACE reads using MiXCR and keeps one entry per CDR3 protein. Of fewer than 140,000 distinct CDR3 sequences listed, more than 10% are singletons. Material: whole blood, obtained in connection with sensitization to the hapten diphenylcyclopropenone (DPC). The source of these receptors is a woman aged 45-65 years with alopecia areata. Some clones in this sample may be carry-over from other donors' samples.

This clonotype was detected only a few times. This chain connects TRBV7-9 to TRBJ1-6; TRBD1 might be the D (5 bases). Germline V lookup: CDR1 SEHNR, CDR2 FQNEAQ (reference sequence). The V end lost 7 bases, the J end lost 7 bases, and 17 bases lay between the germline ends. This CDR3 region has 15 residues. The CDR3 nucleotides read TGTGCCAGCAACCGCGGGGACTCAGGAAATTCACCCCTCCACTTT. Encoded protein: CASNRGDSGNSPLHF.

This clonotype was counted at least ten times. The rearrangement links TRBV20-1 to TRBJ2-2; possibly TRBD2 for D (6 bases). The V end lost 3 bases, the J end lost 5 bases, and 10 bases lay between the germline ends. The germline CDR1 and CDR2 sequences are DFQATT and SNEGSKA (reference sequence). This CDR3 comprises 13 residues. The CDR3 sequence: CSARRRVTGELFF. In nucleotides, the CDR3 is TGCAGTGCTAGGCGGAGGGTGACCGGGGAGCTGTTTTTT.

Many counts were recorded for this clonotype. The chain links TRBV7-6 to TRBJ2-2; 8 positions match TRBD2. The CDR3 contains 17 residues. V lost 0 bases to trimming and J lost 1 base; unmatched junction nucleotides: 4. Germline loops: CDR1 SGHVS, CDR2 FNYEAQ. The CDR3 sequence is CASSLAQGLENTGELFF. The CDR3 DNA follows: TGTGCCAGCAGCTTAGCCCAGGGACTAGAGAACACCGGGGAGCTGTTTTTT. The full variable domain, with the rest looked up from reference TRBV7-6 and TRBJ2-2, is GAGVSQSPRYKVTKRGQDVALRCDPISGHVSLYWYRQALGQGPEFLTYFNYEAQQDKSGLPNDRFSAERPEGSISTLTIQRTEQRDSAMYRCASSLAQGLENTGELFFGEGSRLTVL.

This clonotype was counted a few times. The chain combines TRBV5-6 with TRBJ1-5; D unclear. This CDR3 is 13 amino acids long. The germline V gene has CDR1 SGHDT and CDR2 YYEEEE. Trimming took 0 bases from V and 13 from J, leaving 14 bases between them. This CDR3 is CASSLAGTIQQHF. The DNA for the CDR3 is TGTGCCAGCAGCTTGGCCGGTACAATCCAGCAGCATTTT.

This clonotype was counted only a few times. The rearrangement uses TRBV11-2 and TRBJ2-7; D is undetermined. Germline V gene lookup returns CDR1 SGHAT and CDR2 FQNNGV. The V end was cut by 3 bases, the J end by 3 bases, with 6 bases between. The CDR3 is 12 amino acids. The CDR3 nucleotides read TGTGCCAGCAGCTTTTCTCTCTACGAGCAGTACTTC. Amino acid sequence: CASSFSLYEQYF.

This chain connects TRBV5-6 to TRBJ2-7; 11 positions agree with TRBD1. V was pared by 7 bases and J by 3 bases, with 3 bases of the junction left unmatched. The CDR3 runs 13 residues. Germline CDR1 is SGHDT and CDR2 is YYEEEE. The CDR3 nucleotides are TGTGCCAGCGGACAGGGGGCCAACTACGAGCAGTACTTC. The encoded protein is CASGQGANYEQYF.

The J gene is TRBJ2-3, the V gene TRBV9, with 11 nucleotides matching TRBD2. J was trimmed by 3 bases and V by 0 bases; bases with no gene match: 3. Germline CDR1 is SGDLS and CDR2 is YYNGEE. The CDR3 totals 16 residues. CDR3 DNA: TGTGCCAGCAGCGTAGGCCTAGCGGGGGGAACAGATACGCAGTATTTT. This gives the protein CASSVGLAGGTDTQYF.

The chain is built from TRBV5-1 and TRBJ2-5; 7 bases are a match to TRBD2. The CDR3 is 15 residues long. The germline V gene has CDR1 SGHRS and CDR2 YFSETQ. V was clipped by 1 base and J by 5 bases; unmatched bases: 8. The CDR3 DNA reads TGCGCCAGCAGCTTGTTGGGAGGGCCCGGGGAGACCCAGTACTTC. Its protein is CASSLLGGPGETQYF.

This clonotype was seen a few times. The chain links TRBV12-3 or TRBV12-4 to TRBJ1-1; D is unclear. Trimming took off 7 bases at V and 11 bases at J, with 14 bases between the two ends. This CDR3 has 11 residues. As DNA, the CDR3 is TGTGCCAGCACCTCAAGGGCCGGGGCTTTCTTT. The encoded protein is CASTSRAGAFF.

This clonotype was seen at least ten times. J is TRBJ1-1 and V is TRBV27; D gene uncertain. Trimming removed 1 base at V and 0 bases at J, with 12 bases between. The CDR3 is 16 amino acids. CDR1 and CDR2 from the germline V gene are MNHEY and SMNVEV (reference sequence). The CDR3 region is CASSLFGFGVNTEAFF. In DNA, the CDR3 is TGTGCCAGCAGTTTATTCGGGTTCGGGGTGAACACTGAAGCTTTCTTT.

This clonotype turned up a few times. The chain employs TRBV14 and TRBJ1-6; 9 nucleotides agree with TRBD1. CDR1 and CDR2 from the germline V gene are SGHDN and FVKESK. This CDR3 is 16 amino acids long. The V and J ends lost 2 bases and 7 bases, in that order; junction bases with no gene match: 6. This CDR3 is CASSQMWGTGNSPLHF. In DNA, the CDR3 is TGTGCCAGCAGCCAAATGTGGGGGACAGGGAATTCACCCCTCCACTTT.

The V gene is TRBV20-1, the J gene TRBJ1-5; 7 bases are a match to TRBD1. CDR1 is DFQATT, CDR2 SNEGSKA, per germline (reference sequence). This CDR3 is 15 amino acids long. V lost 6 bases and J lost 1; bases outside the gene matches: 9. CDR3 sequence (DNA): TGCAGTGCAACCCCAGGGGGTTGGAGCAATCAGCCCCAGCATTTT. Residues: CSATPGGWSNQPQHF.

In the case of this clonotype: A junction end diverges from the germline sequence, so it may reflect a read error. The chain is built from TRBV4-2 and TRBJ2-3, with D possibly matching TRBD2 (7 bases). In germline, CDR1 is LGHNA, CDR2 YNFKEQ. The CDR3 extends over 17 amino acids. DNA of the CDR3: TGTGCCGGCAGCCAGCAGGGGATCGGGGGGAAGGTAGATACGCAGTATTTT. Amino acid sequence: CAGSQQGIGGKVDTQYF.

This clonotype was seen repeatedly, ten times or more. The chain links TRBV29-1 to TRBJ2-5; D not certain. Trimming stripped 3 bases from V and 3 bases from J, with 11 bases between. Germline V gene sequence: CDR1 SQVTM, CDR2 ANQGSEA. The CDR3 is made up of 13 amino acids. CDR3 sequence (DNA): TGCAGCGTTGACGTTAACAGAAAAGAGACCCAGTACTTC. Translation gives CSVDVNRKETQYF.

This clonotype occurred a few times. The chain uses TRBV28 and TRBJ1-5; 10 bases fit TRBD1. The germline V gene encodes CDR1 MDHEN and CDR2 SYDVKM. V shed 8 bases and J 6 bases; nucleotides not matched to a gene: 1. This CDR3 region has 12 residues. The CDR3 sequence: CASGTGAQPQHF. The CDR3 DNA reads TGTGCCAGCGGGACAGGGGCTCAGCCCCAGCATTTT.

This sequence joins TRBV10-3 and TRBJ2-5; 15 nucleotides agree with TRBD2. The germline V gene encodes CDR1 ENHRY and CDR2 SYGVKD. The CDR3 sequence is 17 residues long. V trimming: 3 bases; J trimming: 7 bases; junction bases outside the gene matches: 9. The CDR3 spells CAISEKGTSGGQGTQYF. The CDR3 coding sequence is TGTGCCATCAGTGAAAAGGGGACTAGCGGGGGGCAGGGGACCCAGTACTTC.

The rearrangement uses TRBV19 and TRBJ2-3; D gene unclear. There are 15 residues in the CDR3. The germline V gene encodes CDR1 LNHDA and CDR2 SQIVND (reference sequence). The V end was cut by 5 bases, the J end by 2 bases, with 14 bases between. The CDR3 here is CASSSDSLNTDTQYF. The CDR3 DNA reads TGTGCCAGTAGTTCAGACTCCCTCAACACAGATACGCAGTATTTT.

Points on this clonotype: At one boundary the junction diverges from the germline segment, which might be a read error. The CDR3 is CASSVGQGAGSTIYF. CDR3 nucleotide sequence: TGTGCCAGCAGCGTTGGACAGGGCGCTGGAAGCACCATATATTTT. This rearrangement joins TRBV9 to TRBJ1-3, with 8 nucleotides matching TRBD1. CDR3 length equals 15 residues. CDR1 and CDR2 from the germline V gene are SGDLS and YYNGEE.